Ten or more counts support the clone carrying this T cell receptor beta chain. Its antigen is unidentified. Unique molecular identifiers were present on the cDNA, which also gained a universal primer site by template switching. One entry per CDR3 protein results from TCRdb running MiXCR on the 5' RACE reads. The sample carries about 280,000 distinct CDR3 sequences, under 9% recorded once. This sample is drawn from a study of identical twins. Regarding the study as a whole: Abundant beta clonotypes from cord blood bore fewer insertions; memory repertoires lacked this pattern.

This sample also appeared in a second study, on yellow fever vaccine responses in identical twins. According to that study: Reportedly, the response of twins' T cells to the vaccine seemed partly convergent, partly personalized.

The sample taken for sequencing was memory (CD45RO+) T cells sorted from blood. This TCR was recovered from a woman aged 18-29 years in good health.

The CDR3 sequence: CASSLFLDQPQHF. In nucleotides, the CDR3 is TGTGCCAGCAGCTTGTTCCTGGATCAGCCCCAGCATTTT. J is TRBJ1-5 and V is TRBV11-2; D gene unclear. The CDR3 covers 13 residues. Germline V lookup: CDR1 SGHAT, CDR2 FQNNGV. V was trimmed by 3 bases and J by 5 bases, leaving 8 bases between them.